This TCR beta chain derives from a study of regulatory T cells in long-lasting Graves disease. Broader study findings: TRBV28, TRBJ1-2 and TRBJ2-5 were segments that persistent disease favored.

Germline V CDR1 and CDR2: PRHDT, FYEKMQ (reference sequence). The CDR3 loop spans 13 amino acids. The V end was cut by 8 bases, the J end by 6 bases, with 17 bases between. In regard to this clonotype: What it recognizes is unknown.

Combining iRepertoire HTBI primers with Arm-PCR of CDR3 regions, the authors built TCR beta libraries. Methods used by the authors: The study identified more than 55 TRBV and approximately 14 TRBJ segments across samples. TCRdb redid the calling of the multiplex PCR reads with MiXCR, one entry per CDR3 protein. The V and J calls were not made by the authors but by TCRdb's processing. The sample yields over 450,000 distinct CDR3 sequences, 20% to 25% seen once. Time point noted: persistent/refractory GD, antithyroid drugs over 5 years with positive TRAb. The TCR library was prepared using RNA isolated from PBMCs.

The input for sequencing was peripheral blood mononuclear cells (PBMCs), taken when the disease was refractory, from a patient treated with antithyroid drugs. The chain employs TRBV13 and TRBJ2-7; D tentatively fits TRBD1 or TRBD2 (5 bases each). This clonotype was obtained from a female donor with Graves disease. The CDR3 coding sequence is TGTGCCAGCTCCCGGGGCAGCCGATTCGAGCAGTACTTC. Translation: CASSRGSRFEQYF.